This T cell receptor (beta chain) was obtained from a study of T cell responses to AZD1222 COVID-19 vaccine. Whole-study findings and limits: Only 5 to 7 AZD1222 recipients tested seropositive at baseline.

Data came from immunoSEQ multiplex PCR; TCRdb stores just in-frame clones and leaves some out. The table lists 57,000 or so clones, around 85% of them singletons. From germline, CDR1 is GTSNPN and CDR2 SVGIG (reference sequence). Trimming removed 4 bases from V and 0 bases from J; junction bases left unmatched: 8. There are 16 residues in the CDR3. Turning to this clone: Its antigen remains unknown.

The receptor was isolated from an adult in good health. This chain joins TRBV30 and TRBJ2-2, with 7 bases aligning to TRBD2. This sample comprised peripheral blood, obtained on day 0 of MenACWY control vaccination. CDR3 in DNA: TGTGCCTGGATTTGGGCGGGAGCCTCGAACACCGGGGAGCTGTTTTTT. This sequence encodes CAWIWAGASNTGELFF.